These 30 T cell receptor beta chains were sequenced from one sample in a study of T-cell reconstitution after alpha-beta-depleted transplantation in children. Researchers prepared the TCRbeta library using unique molecular identifiers, the study reports. TCRdb fed the PCR reads into MiXCR, producing one record per CDR3 protein. The sample contains 100,000 or so distinct CDR3 sequences, 23% of which appear only once. The sample was PBMCs, taken before TCRalphabeta/CD19-depleted stem cell transplant. All receptors come from a boy aged 2 to 10 with acute lymphoblastic leukemia, due to receive a stem cell transplant.

This chain uses TRBV28 with TRBJ1-4, with TRBD1 as a possible D gene (5 bases). The CDR3 extends over 15 amino acids. Germline V gene lookup returns CDR1 MDHEN and CDR2 SYDVKM. V gave up 2 bases and J gave up 5 bases, with 12 bases separating them. Here the CDR3 reads CASSLGGLANEKLFF. The CDR3 region has the DNA TGTGCCAGCAGTTTAGGGGGACTAGCCAATGAAAAACTGTTTTTT. Full variable domain (missing parts from reference TRBV28 and TRBJ1-4): DVKVTQSSRYLVKRTGEKVFLECVQDMDHENMFWYRQDPGLGLRLIYFSYDVKMKEKGDIPEGYSVSREKKERFSLILESASTNQTSMYLCASSLGGLANEKLFFGSGTQLSVL.

This clonotype has more than one count but fewer than ten. The chain is built from TRBV28 and TRBJ2-5, with 9 bases lining up with TRBD1. CDR1 and CDR2 (germline): MDHEN, SYDVKM. The CDR3 has 17 amino acids. J lost 5 bases, V lost 4 bases, and 14 bases had no gene match. Written as DNA, the CDR3 is TGTGCCAGCAGTTGGGGGACAGGGTGGAATTTGATGGAGACCCAGTACTTC. Encoded protein: CASSWGTGWNLMETQYF. Combining the CDR3 with reference TRBV28 and TRBJ2-5 gives the whole variable domain DVKVTQSSRYLVKRTGEKVFLECVQDMDHENMFWYRQDPGLGLRLIYFSYDVKMKEKGDIPEGYSVSREKKERFSLILESASTNQTSMYLCASSWGTGWNLMETQYFGPGTRLLVL.

This clonotype was picked up a small number of times. The rearrangement uses TRBV7-2 and TRBJ2-5, with D maybe TRBD2 (5 bases). The length of the CDR3 is 13 residues. The germline V gene has CDR1 SGHTA and CDR2 FQGNSA. V lost 6 bases and J 1 base, leaving 9 bases between the germline ends. CDR3 sequence: CASSRSGQETQYF. As DNA, the CDR3 is TGTGCCAGCAGTCGGAGCGGCCAAGAGACCCAGTACTTC.

This sequence joins TRBV6-5 and TRBJ2-1, with 12 nucleotides matching TRBD2. The CDR3 extends over 17 amino acids. Trimming at V came to 2 bases and at J to 8 bases, leaving 10 bases not matched to a gene. Germline values: CDR1 MNHEY, CDR2 SVGAGI. DNA of the CDR3: TGTGCCAGCAGTTACGTTACGACTAGCGGGAGTTTCCATGAGCAGTTCTTC. Translated, it gives CASSYVTTSGSFHEQFF.

The rearrangement links TRBV9 to TRBJ2-3; D perhaps matches TRBD1 (6 bases). CDR3 length: 15 amino acids. Germline CDR1 reads SGDLS; CDR2 reads YYNGEE. V was pared by 4 bases and J by 3 bases, with 15 bases between. CDR3 sequence: CASSPMTGTTDTQYF. The CDR3 DNA reads TGTGCCAGCAGCCCAATGACAGGAACGACAGATACGCAGTATTTT. Complete variable domain (other parts from reference TRBV9 and TRBJ2-3): DSGVTQTPKHLITATGQRVTLRCSPRSGDLSVYWYQQSLDQGLQFLIQYYNGEERAKGNILERFSAQQFPDLHSELNLSSLELGDSALYFCASSPMTGTTDTQYFGPGTRLTVL.

The rearrangement uses TRBV28 and TRBJ1-5; D is unclear. Germline values: CDR1 MDHEN, CDR2 SYDVKM. The CDR3 loop spans 17 amino acids. The V end lost 4 bases, the J end lost 0 bases, and 16 bases lay between the germline ends. The CDR3: CASSSPLGISSNQPQHF. DNA for the CDR3: TGTGCCAGCAGTTCCCCTCTAGGGATTTCTAGCAATCAGCCCCAGCATTTT.

The table lists this clonotype with a few counts. The gene calls are TRBV20-1 and TRBJ1-5; 7 bases agree with TRBD1. The V and J ends lost 6 bases and 4 bases, in that order; junction bases with no gene match: 6. The germline V gene encodes CDR1 DFQATT and CDR2 SNEGSKA (reference sequence). The CDR3 has 13 amino acids. The DNA for the CDR3 is TGCAGTGCAAAACAGGGGTCAAATCAGCCCCAGCATTTT. The encoded protein is CSAKQGSNQPQHF.

This clonotype was observed many times. The chain is built from TRBV12-3 or TRBV12-4 and TRBJ2-4; a weak D match, TRBD2 (6 bases). V shed 4 bases and J shed 7 bases, with 17 bases lying between them. This CDR3 region has 15 residues. CDR3 residues: CASSSYSGGSNIQYF. In nucleotides, the CDR3 is TGTGCCAGCAGTTCGTATAGCGGAGGATCGAACATTCAGTACTTC.

The chain combines TRBV6-1 with TRBJ2-1, with TRBD2 matching 10 bases. V shed 7 bases, J shed 8 bases, and the junction held 11 bases outside the gene matches. The CDR3 runs to 15 residues. Germline V lookup: CDR1 MNHNS, CDR2 SASEGT. The DNA of the CDR3 is TGTGCCAGCACCCGAGCGGGAGGGCCCATCGATGAGCAGTTCTTC. It yields the protein CASTRAGGPIDEQFF.

The sample holds a few counts of this clonotype. The chain employs TRBV5-1 and TRBJ2-7; D may be TRBD1 or TRBD2 (5 bases each). This CDR3 has 14 amino acids. From germline, CDR1 is SGHRS and CDR2 YFSETQ. V was clipped by 4 bases and J by 0 bases, with 11 bases between them. The CDR3 DNA follows: TGCGCCAGCAGCACCGGGGCTAGCTCCTACGAGCAGTACTTC. The encoded protein is CASSTGASSYEQYF.

This clonotype was counted a few times. V is TRBV7-2 and J is TRBJ2-1, with 9 bases identical to TRBD2. Trimming removed 1 base from V and 7 bases from J; junction bases left unmatched: 5. The CDR3 is made up of 15 amino acids. The V gene's germline CDR1 is SGHTA and CDR2 FQGNSA. The CDR3 spells CASSLGSSGMNEQFF. The DNA for the CDR3 is TGTGCCAGCAGCTTAGGGTCTAGCGGGATGAATGAGCAGTTCTTC.

This clonotype has a count of ten or more. This chain links TRBV6-4 with TRBJ2-1; 11 bases map to TRBD2. Germline trimming cut 2 bases from V and 3 bases from J; bases unmatched to any gene: 0. This CDR3 region has 15 residues. Germline assignment: CDR1 MRHNA and CDR2 SNTAGT. The CDR3 region is CASSDTSGSYNEQFF. CDR3 sequence (DNA): TGTGCCAGCAGTGACACTAGCGGGAGCTACAATGAGCAGTTCTTC.

In its sample, this clonotype was seen many times. This chain connects TRBV10-3 to TRBJ1-2, with D maybe TRBD1 (5 bases). The CDR3 runs to 16 residues. Germline V gene sequence: CDR1 ENHRY, CDR2 SYGVKD. V was shortened by 2 bases and J by 5 bases, with 18 bases between the two germline ends. CDR3 DNA sequence: TGTGCCATCAGTGAGGGGGGGACCCAAGAGTATTATGGCTACACCTTC. It yields the protein CAISEGGTQEYYGYTF.

This clonotype was counted at least ten times. The chain uses TRBV5-1 and TRBJ2-3; D gene unclear. The CDR3 contains 13 residues. V was cut by 0 bases and J by 4 bases, with 6 bases left in between. CDR1 and CDR2 from the germline V gene are SGHRS and YFSETQ. CDR3 amino acids: CASSLAPADTQYF. The CDR3, as DNA: TGCGCCAGCAGCTTGGCACCGGCAGATACGCAGTATTTT. The full variable domain, completed using reference TRBV5-1 and TRBJ2-3, is KAGVTQTPRYLIKTRGQQVTLSCSPISGHRSVSWYQQTPGQGLQFLFEYFSETQRNKGNFPGRFSGRQFSNSRSEMNVSTLELGDSALYLCASSLAPADTQYFGPGTRLTVL.

In this sample, this clonotype turned up a few times. The J gene is TRBJ1-2, the V gene TRBV28; TRBD1 might be the D (5 bases). The CDR3 is made up of 16 amino acids. In germline, CDR1 is MDHEN, CDR2 SYDVKM. V was trimmed by 5 bases and J by 6 bases, leaving 22 bases between them. CDR3 DNA: TGTGCCAGCAGTACTAATAGGGGTAAATGGTCGGATGGCTACACCTTC. It yields the protein CASSTNRGKWSDGYTF.

The chain uses TRBV20-1 and TRBJ2-7, with D possibly TRBD2 on 6 matching bases. Trimming removed 3 bases at V and 3 bases at J, with 15 bases between. The CDR3 spans 14 residues. Germline CDR1 and CDR2: DFQATT and SNEGSKA (reference sequence). CDR3 bases: TGCAGTGCTAGGGGACTCCACGGGGACTACGAGCAGTACTTC. The encoded protein is CSARGLHGDYEQYF.

V and J are TRBV24-1 and TRBJ2-2; D gene ambiguous. Trimming stripped 5 bases from V and 4 bases from J, with 16 bases between. Germline CDR1 is KGHDR and CDR2 is SFDVKD. There are 16 residues in the CDR3. CDR3 in amino acids: CATSAPEQKITGELFF. The CDR3 DNA reads as TGTGCCACCAGTGCCCCCGAGCAGAAAATCACCGGGGAGCTGTTTTTT.

V is TRBV4-2 and J is TRBJ2-5; D could derive from TRBD1 or TRBD2 (5 bases each). The germline V and J ends were trimmed by 4 bases and 7 bases, with 13 bases remaining between them. This CDR3 is 13 amino acids long. CDR1 is LGHNA, CDR2 YNFKEQ, per germline. Here the CDR3 DNA reads TGTGCCAGCAGCCCCGGGGACCTCGGGACCCAGTACTTC. As protein: CASSPGDLGTQYF.

The chain links TRBV6-2 or TRBV6-3 to TRBJ2-1, with TRBD2 as a possible D gene (6 bases). The CDR3 has 14 residues. Germline V lookup: CDR1 MNHEY, CDR2 SVGEGT. Trimming left V 8 bases short and J 9 bases short, with 20 bases between. CDR3 protein: CASLDRQAGFEQFF. CDR3 DNA: TGTGCCAGCCTCGACCGTCAGGCGGGATTTGAGCAGTTCTTC.

This chain connects TRBV3-1 to TRBJ1-1; D remains unclear. Trimming left V 1 base short and J 1 base short, with 7 bases between. Germline lookup yields CDR1 LGHDT and CDR2 YNNKEL (reference sequence). The CDR3 is 14 amino acids. DNA of the CDR3: TGTGCCAGCAGCCAAGGACGGGAGAACACTGAAGCTTTCTTT. Translated: CASSQGRENTEAFF.

CDR3 protein: CASSLGITRKYYGYTF. The CDR3 DNA reads TGCGCCAGCAGCTTGGGTATCACCAGGAAATACTATGGCTACACCTTC. The chain links TRBV5-1 to TRBJ1-2, with D hard to call. V shed 0 bases and J shed 3 bases, with 15 bases lying between them. Per the germline V gene, CDR1 is SGHRS and CDR2 is YFSETQ. The CDR3 extends over 16 amino acids.

This clonotype was picked up a small number of times. The chain joins TRBV20-1 to TRBJ2-1, with D possibly TRBD2 on 6 matching bases. Per the germline V gene, CDR1 is DFQATT and CDR2 is SNEGSKA (reference sequence). The CDR3 covers 14 residues. Trimming shortened V by 3 bases and J by 9 bases, and 18 bases separated the two germline ends. The CDR3, as DNA: TGCAGTGCTAGGGGTTCCTCCGGGAGAGGTGAGCAGTTCTTC. It yields the protein CSARGSSGRGEQFF.

There are many counts of this clonotype. The rearrangement joins TRBV7-2 to TRBJ2-3; no firm D call. Germline values: CDR1 SGHTA, CDR2 FQGNSA. CDR3 size: 12 residues. The V and J ends lost 5 bases and 2 bases respectively, with 5 bases between them. The CDR3 DNA reads TGTGCCAGCAGCCTATCCACAGATACGCAGTATTTT. Amino acid sequence: CASSLSTDTQYF.

This clonotype was observed a handful of times. The chain carries TRBV5-1 and TRBJ1-4; D uncertain. Germline V gene lookup returns CDR1 SGHRS and CDR2 YFSETQ. V was clipped by 2 bases and J by 5 bases, with 7 bases between them. The CDR3 totals 13 residues. CDR3: CASSFIGNEKLFF. The CDR3 DNA follows: TGCGCCAGCAGCTTCATCGGGAATGAAAAACTGTTTTTT.

The V gene is TRBV6-2 or TRBV6-3, the J gene TRBJ2-2; 11 bases line up with TRBD1. Germline V CDR1 and CDR2: MNHEY, SVGEGT. V lost 6 bases, J lost 6 bases, and 6 bases stayed unmatched. The CDR3 length is 15 residues. The CDR3 region is CASRELGQGAGELFF. In DNA, the CDR3 is TGTGCCAGCAGGGAACTGGGACAGGGGGCCGGGGAGCTGTTTTTT.

The gene calls are TRBV28 and TRBJ2-1; the D gene is possibly TRBD2 (6 bases). The CDR3 sequence is 13 residues long. CDR1 and CDR2 from the germline V gene are MDHEN and SYDVKM. The V end lost 5 bases, the J end lost 7 bases, and 12 bases lay between the germline ends. DNA for the CDR3: TGTGCCAGCAGTCCCGGAGGGGCGAATGAGCAGTTCTTC. As protein: CASSPGGANEQFF.

This chain connects TRBV18 to TRBJ2-1; D possibly corresponds to TRBD2 (6 bases). CDR3 length: 16 amino acids. V lost 5 bases to trimming and J lost 0 bases, with 14 bases between them. Germline V gene data show CDR1 as KGHSH and CDR2 as LQKENI. The CDR3 reads CASSSSSASSYNEQFF. The CDR3 nucleotides read TGTGCCAGCTCATCATCTAGCGCTAGCTCCTACAATGAGCAGTTCTTC.

This clonotype was seen many times. The chain uses TRBV4-1 and TRBJ2-3, with D unresolved. The CDR3 spans 14 residues. CDR1 MGHRA and CDR2 YSYEKL come from the germline V gene. V was shortened by 1 base and J by 1 base, with 6 bases between the two germline ends. The CDR3 sequence: CASSQGRGTDTQYF. Written as DNA, the CDR3 is TGCGCCAGCAGCCAAGGTCGGGGCACAGATACGCAGTATTTT.

This clonotype was observed a handful of times. The chain is built from TRBV6-2 or TRBV6-3 and TRBJ2-2; no firm D call. V lost 4 bases to trimming and J lost 1 base, with 7 bases between them. Germline assignment: CDR1 MNHEY and CDR2 SVGEGT. This CDR3 is built from 14 residues. The CDR3 region has the DNA TGTGCCAGCAGTTTCTCAGTGAACACCGGGGAGCTGTTTTTT. Translation gives CASSFSVNTGELFF.

The chain couples TRBV6-6 to TRBJ2-2; D remains ambiguous. Deletions cut 5 bases from V and 7 bases from J, with 11 bases between. The CDR3 totals 13 residues. The germline CDR1 and CDR2 sequences are MNHNY and SVGAGI (reference sequence). This CDR3 reads CASSPPANGELFF. DNA of the CDR3: TGTGCCAGCAGTCCCCCGGCGAACGGGGAGCTGTTTTTT.